This TCR beta chain originates from a study of blood T cell repertoires in COVID-19. Across the whole study: COVID-19 samples from acute and convalescent phases originated in the United States, Italy and Spain. Nucleic acid was either cDNA or gDNA, and it came from T cells, B-cell-depleted T cells, or PBMCs.

Per the authors' pipeline: Amplification of reference gene primers provided the estimated nucleated cell counts. Clones were read by immunoSEQ multiplex PCR, and TCRdb kept only the in-frame ones, dropping some. V, J and clone size are taken as reported in that table, and D and trimming were inferred from the DNA itself. This table holds some 200,000 clones, 88% found once. This CDR3 region has 15 residues. Deletions cut 0 bases from V and 2 bases from J, with 11 bases between. CDR1 and CDR2 from the germline V gene are SGDLS and YYNGEE. This sequence joins TRBV9 and TRBJ1-2; D remains ambiguous. The TCR comes from a young man with active or convalescent COVID-19. Sample: peripheral blood. As DNA, the CDR3 is TGTGCCAGCAGCGTAGGTCAGGATTCAAACTATGGCTACACCTTC. Amino acid sequence: CASSVGQDSNYGYTF.